The 30 T cell receptor beta chains presented below share a single source sample, sequenced in a study of blood T cell repertoires in COVID-19. TCRdb's copy holds only in-frame clones and misses some; the assay was immunoSEQ multiplex PCR. This table has about 130,000 clones, roughly 89% appearing once. Sequenced input: peripheral blood. Every receptor here comes from a man between 60 and 75 years old with COVID-19, enrolled during active disease.

The chain has TRBV9 and TRBJ1-2; weak D call: TRBD1 (5 bases). From germline, CDR1 is SGDLS and CDR2 YYNGEE. The CDR3 runs 13 residues. Trimming took 0 bases from V and 6 from J, leaving 9 bases between them. In nucleotides, the CDR3 is TGTGCCAGCAGCGTAGCAGGGATGCATGGCTACACCTTC. Translated, it gives CASSVAGMHGYTF.

This chain uses TRBV29-1 with TRBJ1-2, with 7 nucleotides matching TRBD1. CDR1 and CDR2 from the germline V gene are SQVTM and ANQGSEA. The CDR3 contains 12 residues. The J segment lost 6 bases and the V segment lost 7 bases, leaving 8 bases of the junction unmatched. The CDR3 coding sequence is TGCAGCGCCGCGGGACAGTCTCATGGCTACACCTTC. Its translation: CSAAGQSHGYTF.

The chain is built from TRBV18 and TRBJ2-1; D is unclear. Germline V gene data show CDR1 as KGHSH and CDR2 as LQKENI. V gave up 2 bases and J gave up 0 bases, with 17 bases separating them. The CDR3 contains 18 residues. DNA for the CDR3: TGTGCCAGCTCACCATTAAGTGGAAGTTCTAGCTCCTACAATGAGCAGTTCTTC. Amino acids: CASSPLSGSSSSYNEQFF.

J is TRBJ2-3 and V is TRBV15; the match to TRBD2 covers 11 bases. The germline gives CDR1 LNHNV, CDR2 YYDKDF (reference sequence). CDR3 size: 16 residues. The V segment lost 0 bases and the J segment 8 bases; nucleotides outside the gene matches: 7. CDR3: CATSRDSSGGLGTQYF. The CDR3 coding sequence is TGTGCCACCAGCAGAGATTCTAGCGGGGGGTTAGGTACGCAGTATTTT.

This clone has only one observation. Its ends do not fully match the called genes, so a read error is possible. The chain links TRBV5-6 to TRBJ1-2; D perhaps matches TRBD1 (5 bases). The CDR3 contains 12 residues. Germline V gene sequence: CDR1 SGHDT, CDR2 YYEEEE. In DNA form, the CDR3 reads TGTGCCAGCAGCTTGGCCATACAGGTGTGGGTGTTC. It yields the protein CASSLAIQVWVF.

The V gene is TRBV28, the J gene TRBJ1-5; the D is unclear. The CDR3 is made up of 15 amino acids. Trimming pared 5 bases from V and 7 bases from J, leaving 18 bases between. Germline CDR1 and CDR2: MDHEN and SYDVKM. CDR3 in DNA: TGTGCCAGCAGTCCCCCGGGAGGGAGGGTGCAGCCCCAGCATTTT. It encodes CASSPPGGRVQPQHF.

The chain joins TRBV9 to TRBJ2-7; possibly TRBD2 for D (7 bases). This CDR3 is 15 amino acids long. V lost 4 bases, J lost 0 bases, and 14 bases lay in between. CDR1 and CDR2 from the germline V gene are SGDLS and YYNGEE. In DNA, the CDR3 is TGTGCCAGCAGCCCTACGGGGGGCCACTCCTACGAGCAGTACTTC. It is translated as CASSPTGGHSYEQYF.

J is TRBJ1-5 and V is TRBV6-5; D gene ambiguous. The V end was cut by 4 bases, the J end by 3 bases, with 7 bases between. Germline V gene lookup returns CDR1 MNHEY and CDR2 SVGAGI. This CDR3 has 13 amino acids. CDR3 sequence reads: CASSLSYNQPQHF. The CDR3 DNA is TGTGCCAGCAGTTTGAGTTACAATCAGCCCCAGCATTTT.

The chain is built from TRBV19 and TRBJ1-5; D is unclear. Trimming cost V 9 bases and J 2 bases, with 14 bases left between them. From germline, CDR1 is LNHDA and CDR2 SQIVND (reference sequence). The CDR3 is 14 amino acids. The CDR3 loop reads CARDFISGNQPQHF. The DNA for the CDR3 is TGTGCCAGGGATTTTATCAGCGGCAATCAGCCCCAGCATTTT.

The chain uses TRBV16 and TRBJ1-4, with D unresolved. Trimming stripped 1 base from V and 3 bases from J, with 6 bases between. The CDR3 consists of 14 residues. CDR1 is KGHSY, CDR2 FQNENV, per germline. In nucleotides, the CDR3 is TGTGCCAGCAGCCAATTTGCGGCTAATGAAAAACTGTTTTTT. Translated: CASSQFAANEKLFF.

This chain uses TRBV18 with TRBJ1-1; no clear D gene. V was shortened by 8 bases and J by 3 bases, with 13 bases between the two germline ends. The germline CDR1 and CDR2 sequences are KGHSH and LQKENI. The CDR3 loop spans 13 amino acids. CDR3 protein: CASTTGRDTEAFF. For the CDR3, the DNA is TGTGCCAGCACGACGGGTCGAGACACTGAAGCTTTCTTT. The variable domain in full, with the rest retrieved from reference TRBV18 and TRBJ1-1, is NAGVMQNPRHLVRRRGQEARLRCSPMKGHSHVYWYRQLPEEGLKFMVYLQKENIIDESGMPKERFSAEFPKEGPSILRIQQVVRGDSAAYFCASTTGRDTEAFFGQGTRLTVV.

Only one count was recorded for this clone. The chain employs TRBV4-1 and TRBJ1-2; perhaps TRBD1 as D (6 bases). V was clipped by 0 bases and J by 6 bases, with 14 bases between them. This CDR3 has 15 residues. Germline V gene sequence: CDR1 MGHRA, CDR2 YSYEKL. The CDR3 loop is CASSQEAGGGDGYTF. CDR3 DNA sequence: TGCGCCAGCAGCCAAGAAGCTGGGGGCGGTGATGGCTACACCTTC.

The chain couples TRBV6-5 to TRBJ1-2, with 7 nucleotides matching TRBD1. J was trimmed by 5 bases and V by 1 base; bases with no gene match: 10. CDR1 and CDR2 from the germline V gene are MNHEY and SVGAGI. The CDR3 sequence is 16 residues long. CDR3 bases: TGTGCCAGCAGTTACTTGTCGGGACAGCTTTTTTATGGCTACACCTTC. It specifies CASSYLSGQLFYGYTF.

The chain recombines TRBV29-1 with TRBJ2-3; no clear D gene. CDR1 and CDR2 (germline): SQVTM, ANQGSEA. The V and J ends lost 2 bases and 0 bases respectively, with 3 bases between them. This CDR3 spans 12 amino acids. The CDR3 sequence is CSVERSTDTQYF. The CDR3 coding sequence is TGCAGCGTTGAACGGAGCACAGATACGCAGTATTTT.

The CDR3 DNA is TGTGCCAGCAGCCAAGAGACAGGGGGCAGAAACATTCAGTACTTC. Protein: CASSQETGGRNIQYF. V and J are TRBV14 and TRBJ2-4; TRBD1 agrees at 10 bases. The CDR3 length is 15 residues. V was pared by 0 bases and J by 6 bases, with 2 bases of the junction left unmatched. The germline V gene has CDR1 SGHDN and CDR2 FVKESK.

J is TRBJ2-3 and V is TRBV5-1; 11 nucleotides agree with TRBD2. V lost 4 bases to trimming and J lost 2 bases; unmatched junction nucleotides: 12. This CDR3 is built from 18 residues. Germline lookup yields CDR1 SGHRS and CDR2 YFSETQ. The CDR3 DNA is TGCGCCAGCAGCCCCGCCCTTCTAGCGGGGGGAGACACAGATACGCAGTATTTT. Its protein is CASSPALLAGGDTDTQYF.

The V gene is TRBV19, the J gene TRBJ2-3; 8 nucleotides align to TRBD2. The CDR3 is made up of 16 amino acids. After removal of 6 bases from V and 5 bases from J, the junction contained 13 bases not matched to a gene. Germline CDR1 and CDR2: LNHDA and SQIVND (reference sequence). CDR3 nucleotides: TGTGCCAGTAGGACCCCGGGACTAGGAGTAGGAGATACGCAGTATTTT. Protein: CASRTPGLGVGDTQYF.

Turning to this clone: The junction shows a germline mismatch at one end, possibly a read error. This chain uses TRBV7-7 with TRBJ2-1, with a possible D match to TRBD2 (6 bases). The CDR3 runs to 18 residues. Germline values: CDR1 SSHAT, CDR2 FNYEAQ (reference sequence). The CDR3 protein is CASSLLYLWGLSYNEQFF. The CDR3, as DNA: TGTGCTAGCAGCTTATTATATTTGTGGGGACTCTCCTACAATGAGCAGTTCTTC.

V gene TRBV5-1 combines with J gene TRBJ2-7, with 9 positions matching TRBD1. Germline CDR1 and CDR2: SGHRS and YFSETQ. The J segment lost 4 bases and the V segment lost 1 base, leaving 6 bases of the junction unmatched. The CDR3 covers 15 residues. CDR3 region: CASSLFWTGEYEQYF. CDR3 DNA: TGCGCCAGCAGCTTGTTCTGGACAGGGGAATACGAGCAGTACTTC.

The CDR3 here is CASSFLSFSGANVLTF. Here the CDR3 DNA reads TGTGCCAGCAGTTTCCTTTCGTTCTCTGGGGCCAACGTCCTGACTTTC. The chain couples TRBV6-6 to TRBJ2-6, with D unclear. The V gene's germline CDR1 is MNHNY and CDR2 SVGAGI (reference sequence). This CDR3 is 16 amino acids long. The V end lost 4 bases, the J end lost 0 bases, and 10 bases lay between the germline ends.

V usage is TRBV11-2 and J usage is TRBJ1-3; tentatively, D is TRBD1 (5 bases). Between the trimmed V and J ends, which lost 0 bases and 0 bases, there was a span of 6 bases. The germline CDR1 and CDR2 sequences are SGHAT and FQNNGV. The CDR3 extends over 15 amino acids. DNA for the CDR3: TGTGCCAGCAGCTTAGAAGGGGCCTCTGGAAACACCATATATTTT. Its translation is CASSLEGASGNTIYF. Complete variable domain (other parts from reference TRBV11-2 and TRBJ1-3): EAGVAQSPRYKIIEKRQSVAFWCNPISGHATLYWYQQILGQGPKLLIQFQNNGVVDDSQLPKDRFSAERLKGVDSTLKIQPAKLEDSAVYLCASSLEGASGNTIYFGEGSWLTVV.

This chain joins TRBV30 and TRBJ1-2; D gene ambiguous. The V end was cut by 6 bases, the J end by 2 bases, with 13 bases between. There are 13 residues in the CDR3. The germline CDR1 and CDR2 sequences are GTSNPN and SVGIG (reference sequence). CDR3 amino acids: CACPSWANYGYTF. DNA of the CDR3: TGTGCCTGTCCATCGTGGGCAAACTATGGCTACACCTTC.

The chain couples TRBV21-1 to TRBJ1-1; TRBD1 reflects the table's D call only, with no check against the DNA. TRBV21-1 is deemed a pseudogene. The CDR3 runs 16 residues. CDR3 DNA: TGTGCCAGCAGCAAGGGGACAGGGGGGCGAGGCACTGAAGCTTTCTTT. Amino acid sequence: CASSKGTGGRGTEAFF.

The gene calls are TRBV12-3 or TRBV12-4 and TRBJ1-1; D remains ambiguous. Trimming cost V 8 bases and J 0 bases, with 10 bases left between them. The CDR3 consists of 13 residues. CDR3 DNA sequence: TGTGCCAGCGTGGGGAGTTTGAACACTGAAGCTTTCTTT. It encodes CASVGSLNTEAFF.

The V call is TRBV3-1 (or the pseudogene TRBV3-2), the J call TRBJ2-7; 7 positions agree with TRBD2. CDR3 length: 15 residues. CDR1 LGHDT and CDR2 YNNKEL come from the germline V gene (reference sequence). V lost 1 base to trimming and J lost 3 bases; unmatched junction nucleotides: 6. In nucleotides, the CDR3 is TGTGCCAGCAGCCAAGGTTCTAGCGGATACTACGAGCAGTACTTC. It translates to CASSQGSSGYYEQYF.

The chain is built from TRBV12-5 and TRBJ1-6, with D possibly TRBD1 on 6 matching bases. The CDR3 has 13 amino acids. Germline CDR1 LGHNT, CDR2 FRNRAP. V gave up 7 bases and J gave up 13 bases, with 17 bases separating them. CDR3 protein: CASALSRGFPLHF. The CDR3 nucleotides read TGTGCTAGTGCCTTATCCAGGGGCTTTCCCCTCCACTTT.

This clone was counted a single time. The junction departs from germline at one end; a sequencing error may be responsible. The rearrangement joins TRBV5-1 to TRBJ1-1, with D possibly matching TRBD1 (6 bases). The germline CDR1 and CDR2 sequences are SGHRS and YFSETQ. The CDR3 totals 14 residues. In DNA form, the CDR3 reads TGCGCCAGCAGCTTGGCTGGACAGAACAGTGAAGCTTTCTTT. Amino acids: CASSLAGQNSEAFF.

This chain joins TRBV9 and TRBJ1-2; no clear D gene. V was pared by 3 bases and J by 8 bases, with 8 bases between. CDR3 length equals 11 residues. CDR1 and CDR2 from the germline V gene are SGDLS and YYNGEE. CDR3 sequence (DNA): TGTGCCAGCAGCGGAAGCGGGGGCTACACCTTC. Translation gives CASSGSGGYTF.

This clone came up once. This chain connects TRBV6-4 to TRBJ2-1; the match to TRBD1 covers 8 bases. The CDR3 length is 13 residues. Germline CDR1 reads MRHNA; CDR2 reads SNTAGT. The V gene end was trimmed by 8 bases and the J gene end by 4 bases; junction bases not matched to a gene: 4. The CDR3: CASSRDRYNEQFF. CDR3 bases: TGTGCCAGCTCCCGGGACAGGTACAATGAGCAGTTCTTC.

V and J are TRBV18 and TRBJ1-3, with no clear D. Trimming shortened V by 3 bases and J by 0 bases, and 9 bases separated the two germline ends. CDR1 is KGHSH and CDR2 is LQKENI in the germline V gene. The CDR3 loop spans 15 amino acids. The CDR3 here is CASSPGRSSGNTIYF. The DNA of the CDR3 is TGTGCCAGCTCACCGGGCAGAAGCTCTGGAAACACCATATATTTT.